Below are 16 T cell receptor beta chains sequenced from a single sample in a study of blood T cell repertoires in COVID-19. The table came from immunoSEQ multiplex PCR; TCRdb's copy has only in-frame clones and leaves some out. The table includes about 100,000 clones, over 75% detected once. Sample: peripheral blood. These receptor sequences come from a human donor in a cohort sampled during active COVID-19.

This rearrangement joins TRBV6-5 to TRBJ2-2; 9 bases are a match to TRBD2. Germline values: CDR1 MNHEY, CDR2 SVGAGI. The junction had 7 bases not matched to a gene; V was cut back by 7 bases and J by 4 bases. The CDR3 consists of 15 residues. CDR3 sequence (DNA): TGTGCCAGCAATAGACTAGCGGTGGGCACCGGGGAGCTGTTTTTT. It codes for CASNRLAVGTGELFF.

The chain has TRBV30 and TRBJ1-1; no clear D gene. The CDR3 has 13 residues. Germline assignment: CDR1 GTSNPN and CDR2 SVGIG (reference sequence). The V end was cut by 0 bases, the J end by 0 bases, with 5 bases between. The CDR3 here is CAWSVRLNTEAFF. The CDR3 nucleotides read TGTGCCTGGAGTGTACGGTTGAACACTGAAGCTTTCTTT.

This chain's CDR3 is CASSPPAGDEQFF. The DNA for the CDR3 is TGTGCCAGCTCACCCCCGGCGGGTGATGAGCAGTTCTTC. The chain couples TRBV18 to TRBJ2-1, with D perhaps TRBD2 (5 bases). CDR3 length: 13 amino acids. Germline V gene data show CDR1 as KGHSH and CDR2 as LQKENI. Between the trimmed V and J ends, which lost 3 bases and 8 bases, there was a span of 11 bases.

This clone showed up just once. The chain employs TRBV24-1 and TRBJ2-3; 11 bases align to TRBD1. V was pared by 2 bases and J by 3 bases, with 15 bases of the junction left unmatched. Germline V lookup: CDR1 KGHDR, CDR2 SFDVKD. The CDR3 has 20 residues. The CDR3 region is CATSDWPGQGVLRGTDTQYF. CDR3 nucleotide sequence: TGTGCCACCAGTGATTGGCCGGGACAGGGGGTTCTGAGGGGGACAGATACGCAGTATTTT.

The rearrangement uses TRBV18 and TRBJ2-1; 10 bases fit TRBD1. The germline V gene has CDR1 KGHSH and CDR2 LQKENI. This CDR3 has 14 amino acids. The V segment lost 4 bases and the J segment 8 bases; nucleotides outside the gene matches: 5. The CDR3 reads CASSLRTGGYEQFF. Written as DNA, the CDR3 is TGTGCCAGCTCACTCCGGACAGGGGGGTATGAGCAGTTCTTC.

The CDR3 loop is CASSQGLEGPYGYTF. The CDR3 bases are TGTGCCAGCAGCCAAGGGTTGGAGGGGCCCTATGGCTACACCTTC. J is TRBJ1-2 and V is TRBV4-2, with a weak D call TRBD1 (5 bases). V was pared by 1 base and J by 4 bases, with 13 bases between. This CDR3 comprises 15 residues. Germline assignment: CDR1 LGHNA and CDR2 YNFKEQ.

The rearrangement uses TRBV11-2 and TRBJ1-2, with D possibly TRBD1 on 6 matching bases. Trimming took 5 bases from V and 2 from J, leaving 12 bases between them. The CDR3 runs 14 residues. Germline V gives CDR1 SGHAT, CDR2 FQNNGV. The chain's CDR3 is CASSQGDTNYGYTF. The DNA of the CDR3 is TGTGCCAGCAGCCAAGGGGACACGAACTATGGCTACACCTTC. The full variable domain, rest sourced from reference TRBV11-2 and TRBJ1-2, is EAGVAQSPRYKIIEKRQSVAFWCNPISGHATLYWYQQILGQGPKLLIQFQNNGVVDDSQLPKDRFSAERLKGVDSTLKIQPAKLEDSAVYLCASSQGDTNYGYTFGSGTRLTVV.

The chain carries TRBV4-1 and TRBJ2-7; no clear D gene. The germline V gene has CDR1 MGHRA and CDR2 YSYEKL. Trimming took 4 bases from V and 3 from J, leaving 16 bases between them. The CDR3 contains 15 residues. CDR3 sequence: CASSLREASNYEQYF. The CDR3 coding sequence is TGCGCCAGCAGCCTAAGAGAAGCCTCGAACTACGAGCAGTACTTC.

The gene calls are TRBV30 and TRBJ1-2, with 8 positions matching TRBD1. The CDR3 extends over 14 amino acids. J was trimmed by 6 bases and V by 2 bases; bases with no gene match: 8. In germline, CDR1 is GTSNPN, CDR2 SVGIG (reference sequence). The CDR3 DNA reads as TGTGCCTGGAGTAGGGTGACAGGGGCCAATGGCTACACCTTC. Translating gives CAWSRVTGANGYTF. The complete variable domain, with remaining parts taken from reference TRBV30 and TRBJ1-2, reads SQTIHQWPATLVQPVGSPLSLECTVEGTSNPNLYWYRQAAGRGLQLLFYSVGIGQISSEVPQNLSASRPQDRQFILSSKKLLLSDSGFYLCAWSRVTGANGYTFGSGTRLTVV.

This clone was seen just once. The chain uses TRBV7-9 and TRBJ2-3; possibly TRBD2 for D (5 bases). Trimming stripped 7 bases from V and 4 bases from J, with 15 bases between. CDR1 SEHNR and CDR2 FQNEAQ come from the germline V gene (reference sequence). This CDR3 has 14 amino acids. The CDR3 region has the DNA TGTGCCAGCACCCTTGTCGGGATCGCAGATACGCAGTATTTT. Its translation: CASTLVGIADTQYF. Combining the CDR3 with reference TRBV7-9 and TRBJ2-3 gives the whole variable domain DTGVSQNPRHKITKRGQNVTFRCDPISEHNRLYWYRQTLGQGPEFLTYFQNEAQLEKSRLLSDRFSAERPKGSFSTLEIQRTEQGDSAMYLCASTLVGIADTQYFGPGTRLTVL.

This chain links TRBV7-8 with TRBJ1-4; the D is unclear. Germline CDR1 and CDR2: SGHVS and FQNEAQ. The germline V and J ends were trimmed by 3 bases and 8 bases, with 16 bases remaining between them. The CDR3 is 15 amino acids. The CDR3 is CASSLDPTRGEKLFF. The CDR3 DNA reads TGTGCCAGCAGCTTGGACCCCACGCGCGGGGAAAAACTGTTTTTT.

This CDR3 is CASSEGLNTGELFF. CDR3 coding DNA: TGTGCCAGCAGTGAAGGGCTTAACACCGGGGAGCTGTTTTTT. The V and J genes are TRBV6-1 and TRBJ2-2; D is unclear. The V gene lost 1 base and the J gene lost 2 bases, with 5 bases spanning the gap. The CDR3 has 14 residues. Germline V gives CDR1 MNHNS, CDR2 SASEGT.

This sequence joins TRBV28 and TRBJ1-1; 12 bases line up with TRBD1. This CDR3 spans 16 amino acids. The trim removed 3 bases at V and 4 bases at J, leaving 6 bases unmatched. CDR1 is MDHEN and CDR2 is SYDVKM in the germline V gene. The CDR3 nucleotides are TGTGCCAGCAGTTTCTCTCCGGGACAGGGGGCCACTGAAGCTTTCTTT. Translated: CASSFSPGQGATEAFF.

The V gene is TRBV5-8, the J gene TRBJ1-2; D possibly corresponds to TRBD1 (6 bases). This CDR3 is built from 12 residues. Trimming took 3 bases from V and 8 from J, leaving 11 bases between them. Germline lookup yields CDR1 SGHTS and CDR2 YDEGEE. The CDR3, as DNA: TGTGCCAGCAGCTCTCAGGGGACCGGCTACACCTTC. This sequence encodes CASSSQGTGYTF. The full variable domain, its missing parts supplied by reference TRBV5-8 and TRBJ1-2, is EAGVTQSPTHLIKTRGQQATLRCSPISGHTSVYWYQQALGLGLQFLLWYDEGEERNRGNFPPRFSGRQFPNYSSELNVNALELEDSALYLCASSSQGTGYTFGSGTRLTVV.

The rearrangement joins TRBV4-1 to TRBJ2-1, with D perhaps matching TRBD2 (6 bases). Germline CDR1 reads MGHRA; CDR2 reads YSYEKL. The CDR3 runs 16 residues. V lost 8 bases and J 1 base, leaving 18 bases between the germline ends. CDR3 nucleotide sequence: TGCGCCAGCGATCCCTGGCCGCGGGATTCCTACAATGAGCAGTTCTTC. Protein sequence: CASDPWPRDSYNEQFF.

This clone was recorded only once. CDR3 in DNA: TGTGCCAGCAGCTTGGCGGAGGGACCCTTCTATGGCTACACCTTC. Translating gives CASSLAEGPFYGYTF. This chain uses TRBV5-4 with TRBJ1-2, with D possibly TRBD1 on 5 matching bases. Looked up from germline, CDR1 is SGHNT and CDR2 is YYREEE (reference sequence). V shed 0 bases and J shed 4 bases, with 13 bases lying between them. The CDR3 spans 15 residues.